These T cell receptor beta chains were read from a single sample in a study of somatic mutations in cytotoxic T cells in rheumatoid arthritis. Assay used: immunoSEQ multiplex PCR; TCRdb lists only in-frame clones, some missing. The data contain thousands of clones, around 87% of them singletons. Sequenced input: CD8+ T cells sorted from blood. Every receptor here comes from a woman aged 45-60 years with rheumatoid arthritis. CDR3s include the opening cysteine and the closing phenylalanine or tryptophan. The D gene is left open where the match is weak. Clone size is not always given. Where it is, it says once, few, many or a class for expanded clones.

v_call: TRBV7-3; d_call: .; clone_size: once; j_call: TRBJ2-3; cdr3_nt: TGTGCCAGCAGCTTAGGCAGCGGAGATACGCAGTATTTT; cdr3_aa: CASSLGSGDTQYF
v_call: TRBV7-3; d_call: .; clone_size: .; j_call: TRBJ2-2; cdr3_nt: TGTGCCAGCAGCCTCGGGGTTGTGACTTATGCCGGGGAGCTGTTTTTT; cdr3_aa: CASSLGVVTYAGELFF
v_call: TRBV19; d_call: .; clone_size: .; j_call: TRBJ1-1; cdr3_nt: TGTGCCAGTAGTATAGGAAGGGGCACTGAAGCTTTCTTT; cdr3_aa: CASSIGRGTEAFF
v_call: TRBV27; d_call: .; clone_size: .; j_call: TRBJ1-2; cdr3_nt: TGTGCCAGCAGTACTAATAACTATGGCTACACCTTC; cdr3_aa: CASSTNNYGYTF
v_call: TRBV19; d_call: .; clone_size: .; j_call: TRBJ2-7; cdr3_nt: TGTGCCAGTAGTATCGGCTACGAGCAGTACTTC; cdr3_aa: CASSIGYEQYF
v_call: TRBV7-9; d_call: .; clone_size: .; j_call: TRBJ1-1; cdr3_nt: TGTGCCAGCAGCTCTTGGGGGGACACTGAAGCTTTCTTT; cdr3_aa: CASSSWGDTEAFF
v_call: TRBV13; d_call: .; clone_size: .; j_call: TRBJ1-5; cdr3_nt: TGTGCCAGCAGTCAAACGACCGGAGGAGTTAGCAATCAGCCCCAGCATTTT; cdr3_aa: CASSQTTGGVSNQPQHF
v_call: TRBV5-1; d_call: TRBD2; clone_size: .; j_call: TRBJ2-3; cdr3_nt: TGCGCCAGCAGCTTGGAAGCGGGGGGGCCGTCAGATACGCAGTATTTT; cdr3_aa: CASSLEAGGPSDTQYF
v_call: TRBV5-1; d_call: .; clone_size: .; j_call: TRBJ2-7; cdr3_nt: TGCGCCAGCAGCCAACCAGTCCACAGAGCCCTCTCCTACGAGCAGTACTTC; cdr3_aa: CASSQPVHRALSYEQYF
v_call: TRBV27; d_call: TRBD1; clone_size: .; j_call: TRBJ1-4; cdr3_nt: TGTGCCAGCGGGACGGACAGGGGTTTTGGTGAAAAACTGTTTTTT; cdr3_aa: CASGTDRGFGEKLFF
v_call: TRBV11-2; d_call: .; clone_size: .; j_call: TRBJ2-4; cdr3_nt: TGTGCCAGCAGCCCAGGGGCAGGGACCGATGGCATTCAGTACTTC; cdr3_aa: CASSPGAGTDGIQYF
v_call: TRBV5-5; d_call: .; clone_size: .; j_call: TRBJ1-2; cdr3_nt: TGTGCCAGCAGCCCCACCACGACAGGATTCTATGGCTACACCTTC; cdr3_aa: CASSPTTTGFYGYTF
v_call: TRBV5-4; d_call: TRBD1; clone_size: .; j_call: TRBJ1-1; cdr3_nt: TGTGCCAGCAGCCTTACAGGGGGCGCTAAGGACACTGAAGCTTTCTTT; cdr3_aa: CASSLTGGAKDTEAFF
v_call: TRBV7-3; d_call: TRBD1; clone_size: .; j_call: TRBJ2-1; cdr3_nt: TGTGCCAGCAGCCTAGCACCGGGACAGTTCAATGAGCAGTTCTTC; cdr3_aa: CASSLAPGQFNEQFF
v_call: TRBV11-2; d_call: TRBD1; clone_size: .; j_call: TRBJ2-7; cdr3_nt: TGTGCCAGCCAGACAGGGTCCTACGAGCAGTACTTC; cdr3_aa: CASQTGSYEQYF
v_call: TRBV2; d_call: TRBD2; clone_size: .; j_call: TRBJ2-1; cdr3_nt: TGTGCCAGTAATGACCCAATACTAGCGGGGGGCCGTAATGAGCAGTTCTTC; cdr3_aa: CASNDPILAGGRNEQFF
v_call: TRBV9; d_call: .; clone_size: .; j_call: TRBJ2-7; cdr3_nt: TGTGCCAGCAGCGTAGGGACACCCTACGAGCAGTACTTC; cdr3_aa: CASSVGTPYEQYF
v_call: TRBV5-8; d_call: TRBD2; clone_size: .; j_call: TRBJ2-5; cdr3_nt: TGTGCCAGCAGTGGCAGAGCGGGGTTTGAGGAGACCCAGTACTTC; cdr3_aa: CASSGRAGFEETQYF
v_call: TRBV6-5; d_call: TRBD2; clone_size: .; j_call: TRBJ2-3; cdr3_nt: TGTGCCAGCAGTTACCGCGGGGGGGCTGCAGATACGCAGTATTTT; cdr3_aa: CASSYRGGAADTQYF
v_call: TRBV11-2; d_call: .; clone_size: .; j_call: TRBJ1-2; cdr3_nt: TGTGCCAGCAGCTTATCCCCGGGGGGGGGCAGGGTCTATGGCTACACCTTC; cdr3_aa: CASSLSPGGGRVYGYTF
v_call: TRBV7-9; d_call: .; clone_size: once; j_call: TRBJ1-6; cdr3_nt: TGTGCCAGCAGCTGGGGACATTATAATTCACCCCTCCACTTT; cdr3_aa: CASSWGHYNSPLHF
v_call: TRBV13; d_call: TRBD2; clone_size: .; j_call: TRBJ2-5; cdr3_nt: TGTGCCAGCACCTTGGGTCGCGGGGGGGCCAGGTCCCAGTACTTC; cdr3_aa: CASTLGRGGARSQYF
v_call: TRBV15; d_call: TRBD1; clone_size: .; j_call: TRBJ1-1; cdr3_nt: TGTGCCACCAGCGGGGACAGGGGCGCCACTGAAGCTTTCTTT; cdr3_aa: CATSGDRGATEAFF
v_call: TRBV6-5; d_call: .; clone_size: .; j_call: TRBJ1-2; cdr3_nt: TGTGCCAGCAGTTCCCACGGACAGTATAACTATGGCTACACCTTC; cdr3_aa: CASSSHGQYNYGYTF
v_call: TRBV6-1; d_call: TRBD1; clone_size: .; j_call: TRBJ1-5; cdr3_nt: TGTGCCAGCAGTGCCGGGACAGGGTTTTTTCAGCCCCAGCATTTT; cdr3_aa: CASSAGTGFFQPQHF
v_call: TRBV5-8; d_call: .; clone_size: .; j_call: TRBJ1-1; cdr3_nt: TGTGCCAGCAGCTGGGGAGGAGGGCGATGGAACACTGAAGCTTTCTTT; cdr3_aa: CASSWGGGRWNTEAFF
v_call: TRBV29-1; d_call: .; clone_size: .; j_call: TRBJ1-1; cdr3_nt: TGCAGCGTTGACCAGGGGCGATCCGAAGCTTTCTTT; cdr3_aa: CSVDQGRSEAFF
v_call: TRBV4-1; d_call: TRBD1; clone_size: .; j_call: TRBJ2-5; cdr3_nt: TGCGCCAGCAGCCAAGGCAGGGGGCTAGAGACCCAGTACTTC; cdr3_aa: CASSQGRGLETQYF
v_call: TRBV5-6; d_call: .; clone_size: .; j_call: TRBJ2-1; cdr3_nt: TGTGCCAGCAGCCTCCTGGGGGGTGTAAGCTCCTACAATGAGCAGTTCTTC; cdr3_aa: CASSLLGGVSSYNEQFF
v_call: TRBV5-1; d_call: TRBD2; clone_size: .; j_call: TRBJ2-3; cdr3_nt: TGCGCCAGCAGCACGGGACTAGCGGGGGGCCCTGGCACAGATACGCAGTATTTT; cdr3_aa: CASSTGLAGGPGTDTQYF
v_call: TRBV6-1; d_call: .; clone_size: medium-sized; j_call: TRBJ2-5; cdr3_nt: TGTGCCAGCAGTAATGAGGCCGGAACCCAGTACTTC; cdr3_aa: CASSNEAGTQYF
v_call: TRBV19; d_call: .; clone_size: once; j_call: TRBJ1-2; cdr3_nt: TGTGCCAGTAGCCGGGGTAACTATGGCTACACCTTC; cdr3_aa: CASSRGNYGYTF
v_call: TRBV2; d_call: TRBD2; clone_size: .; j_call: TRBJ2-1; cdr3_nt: TGTGCCAGCACTAGCGGGGGTTTGAATGAGCAGTTCTTC; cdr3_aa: CASTSGGLNEQFF
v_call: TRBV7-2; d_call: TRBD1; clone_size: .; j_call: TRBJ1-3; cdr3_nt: TGTGCCAGCAGCCCCGACAGGGGGACTGGAAACACCATATATTTT; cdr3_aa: CASSPDRGTGNTIYF
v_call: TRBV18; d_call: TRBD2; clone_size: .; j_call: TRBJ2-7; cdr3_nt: TGTGCCAGCTCACCCGCGGATACACTAGCGGGGGATTCCTACGAGCAGTACTTC; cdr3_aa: CASSPADTLAGDSYEQYF
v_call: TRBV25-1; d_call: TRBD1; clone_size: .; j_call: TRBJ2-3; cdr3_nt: TGTGCCAGCAGTAGGGGACAGGGGGTTTGGGATACGCAGTATTTT; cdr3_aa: CASSRGQGVWDTQYF
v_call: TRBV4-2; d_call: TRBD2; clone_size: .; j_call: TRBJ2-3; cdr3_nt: TGTGCCAGCAGCCAAGATCCGATCGTAGCGGGGCGGGGTAAGCACACAGATACGCAGTATTTT; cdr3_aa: CASSQDPIVAGRGKHTDTQYF
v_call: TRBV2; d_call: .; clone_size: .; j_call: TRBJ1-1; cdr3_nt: TGTGCCAGCAGTGAAGCACGGCGGGAGACGGATGAAGCTTTCTTT; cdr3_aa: CASSEARRETDEAFF
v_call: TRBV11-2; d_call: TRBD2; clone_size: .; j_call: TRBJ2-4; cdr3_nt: TGTGCCAGCAGCTTTAGCGGGGGGGCCGGGGGCATTCAGTACTTC; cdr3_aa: CASSFSGGAGGIQYF
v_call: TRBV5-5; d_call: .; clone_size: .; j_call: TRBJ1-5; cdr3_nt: TGTGCCAGCAGCTTGGCTCCGGAGGGGAAGCCCCAGCATTTT; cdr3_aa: CASSLAPEGKPQHF
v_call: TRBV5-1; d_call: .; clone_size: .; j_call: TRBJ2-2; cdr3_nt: TGCGCCAGCCTGACAGGTTGGGACACCGGGGAGCTGTTTTTT; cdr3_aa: CASLTGWDTGELFF
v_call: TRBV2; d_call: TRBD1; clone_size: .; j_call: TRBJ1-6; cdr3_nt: TGTGCCAGCAGTTGGACAGGGCCGTCCTATAATTCACCCCTCCACTTT; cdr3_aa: CASSWTGPSYNSPLHF
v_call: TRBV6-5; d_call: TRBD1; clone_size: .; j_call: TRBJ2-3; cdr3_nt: TGTGCCAGCAGTTACAGGGACAGGAGCACAGATACGCAGTATTTT; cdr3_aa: CASSYRDRSTDTQYF
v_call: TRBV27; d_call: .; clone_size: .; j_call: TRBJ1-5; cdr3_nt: TGTGCCAGCACCCGGAGGGTCGGTCAGCCCCAGCATTTT; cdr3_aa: CASTRRVGQPQHF